The rows below give T cell receptor beta chains drawn from one sample of a study of blood T cells in healthy people across ages. A single record per CDR3 protein comes from TCRdb applying MiXCR to the 5' RACE reads. Counted here are hundreds of thousands of distinct CDR3 sequences, 56% occurring once; the ten biggest clones make up about 26%. The source material was blood. The receptors derive from a man aged 40-49 years in good health. Both conserved end residues are part of each CDR3. A D gene is named only where the DNA matches it firmly. Not every row has a clone size; where given, it reads once, few, many or a size class.

v_call: TRBV9; clone_size: -; j_call: TRBJ2-7; d_call: TRBD2; cdr3_aa: CASSVAWTSDDEQYF; cdr3_nt: TGTGCCAGCAGCGTAGCATGGACTAGCGACGACGAGCAGTACTTC
v_call: TRBV15; clone_size: -; j_call: TRBJ1-5; d_call: -; cdr3_aa: CATSRDRVSNQPQHF; cdr3_nt: TGTGCCACCAGCAGAGACAGGGTGAGCAATCAGCCCCAGCATTTT
v_call: TRBV7-9; clone_size: few; j_call: TRBJ2-1; d_call: -; cdr3_aa: CASSPDSGSSYNEQFF; cdr3_nt: TGTGCCAGCAGCCCTGATAGCGGAAGCTCCTACAATGAGCAGTTCTTC
v_call: TRBV20-1; clone_size: once; j_call: TRBJ2-1; d_call: -; cdr3_aa: CSAREGPITIRNEQFF; cdr3_nt: TGCAGTGCTAGAGAAGGACCAATCACCATTCGCAATGAGCAGTTCTTC
v_call: TRBV4-1; clone_size: -; j_call: TRBJ2-3; d_call: -; cdr3_aa: CASSQEAGGKDTQYF; cdr3_nt: TGCGCCAGCAGCCAGGAGGCAGGAGGGAAGGATACGCAGTATTTT
v_call: TRBV20-1; clone_size: -; j_call: TRBJ2-1; d_call: TRBD2; cdr3_aa: CSARELAGGPPYNEQFF; cdr3_nt: TGCAGTGCTAGGGAACTAGCGGGAGGGCCTCCCTACAATGAGCAGTTCTTC
v_call: TRBV7-9; clone_size: few; j_call: TRBJ2-3; d_call: -; cdr3_aa: CASSLRGGGITDTQYF; cdr3_nt: TGTGCCAGCAGCTTAAGGGGTGGCGGTATCACAGATACGCAGTATTTT
v_call: TRBV20-1; clone_size: few; j_call: TRBJ2-7; d_call: -; cdr3_aa: CSARDLGQTYEQYF; cdr3_nt: TGCAGTGCTAGAGATCTAGGACAGACCTACGAGCAGTACTTC
v_call: TRBV7-2; clone_size: -; j_call: TRBJ1-6; d_call: TRBD1; cdr3_aa: CASSSRTGGGGSPLHF; cdr3_nt: TGTGCCAGCAGCTCACGGACAGGGGGCGGGGGTTCACCCCTCCACTTT
v_call: TRBV27; clone_size: -; j_call: TRBJ2-5; d_call: -; cdr3_aa: CASSTNRAHGLETQYF; cdr3_nt: TGTGCCAGCAGTACAAACCGGGCCCATGGTCTCGAGACCCAGTACTTC
v_call: TRBV25-1; clone_size: -; j_call: TRBJ1-2; d_call: TRBD1; cdr3_aa: CASSRGGTAYGYIF; cdr3_nt: TGTGCCAGCAGTCGAGGCGGGACAGCCTATGGCTACATCTTC